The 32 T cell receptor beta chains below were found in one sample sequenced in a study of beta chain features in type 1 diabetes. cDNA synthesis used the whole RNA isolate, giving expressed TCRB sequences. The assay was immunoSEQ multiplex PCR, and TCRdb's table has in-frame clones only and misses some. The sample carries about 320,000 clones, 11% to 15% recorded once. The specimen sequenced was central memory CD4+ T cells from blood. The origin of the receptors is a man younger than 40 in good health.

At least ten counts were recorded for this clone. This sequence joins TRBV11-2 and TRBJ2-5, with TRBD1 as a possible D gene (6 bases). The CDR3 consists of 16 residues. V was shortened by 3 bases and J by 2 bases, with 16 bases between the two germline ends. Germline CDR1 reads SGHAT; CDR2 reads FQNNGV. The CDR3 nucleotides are TGTGCCAGCAGCTTTCAGGGGTGGAACGAGCAAGAGACCCAGTACTTC. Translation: CASSFQGWNEQETQYF.

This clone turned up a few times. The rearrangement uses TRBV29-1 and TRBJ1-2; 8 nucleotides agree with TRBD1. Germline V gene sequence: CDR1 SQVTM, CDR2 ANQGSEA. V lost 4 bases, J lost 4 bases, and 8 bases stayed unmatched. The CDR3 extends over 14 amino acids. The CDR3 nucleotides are TGCAGCGTTGGGCAGGGGGCAAGAGGCTATGGCTACACCTTC. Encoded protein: CSVGQGARGYGYTF.

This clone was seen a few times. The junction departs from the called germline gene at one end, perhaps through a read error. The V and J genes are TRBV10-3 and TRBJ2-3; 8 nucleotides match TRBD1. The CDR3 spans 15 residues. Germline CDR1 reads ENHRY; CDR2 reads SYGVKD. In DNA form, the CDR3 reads TGTGCCAGCAGTACCCGGGACAGGAACACAGATACGCAGTATTTT. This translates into CASSTRDRNTDTQYF.

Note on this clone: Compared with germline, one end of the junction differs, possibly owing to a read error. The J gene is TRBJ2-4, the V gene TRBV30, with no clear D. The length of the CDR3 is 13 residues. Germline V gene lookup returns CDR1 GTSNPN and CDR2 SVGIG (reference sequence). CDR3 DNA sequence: TGCCCCTGGCTCAACCCTAGAGAAAACATTCAGTACTTC. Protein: CPWLNPRENIQYF.

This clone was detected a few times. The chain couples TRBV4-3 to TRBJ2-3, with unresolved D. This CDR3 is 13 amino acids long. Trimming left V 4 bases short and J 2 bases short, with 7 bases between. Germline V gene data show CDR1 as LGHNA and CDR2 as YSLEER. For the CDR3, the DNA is TGCGCCAGCAGCCTGCGGTTCACAGATACGCAGTATTTT. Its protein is CASSLRFTDTQYF.

CDR3 in DNA: TGTGCCAGCAGTTACGTCTCCGGGACAGGGTACGAGCAGTACTTC. This codes for CASSYVSGTGYEQYF. The chain carries TRBV6-6 and TRBJ2-7; 9 nucleotides match TRBD1. V shed 2 bases and J 4 bases; nucleotides not matched to a gene: 6. Germline V gene sequence: CDR1 MNHNY, CDR2 SVGAGI (reference sequence). CDR3 length equals 15 residues.

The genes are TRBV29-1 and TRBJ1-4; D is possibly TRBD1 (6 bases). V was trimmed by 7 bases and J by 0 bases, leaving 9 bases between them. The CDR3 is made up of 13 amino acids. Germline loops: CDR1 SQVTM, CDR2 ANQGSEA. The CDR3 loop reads CSGRQATNEKLFF. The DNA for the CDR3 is TGCAGCGGACGACAGGCAACTAATGAAAAACTGTTTTTT.

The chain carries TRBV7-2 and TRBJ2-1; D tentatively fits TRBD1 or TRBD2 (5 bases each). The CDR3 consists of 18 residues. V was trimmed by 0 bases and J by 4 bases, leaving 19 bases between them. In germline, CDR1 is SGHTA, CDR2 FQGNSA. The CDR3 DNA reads TGTGCCAGCAGCTTAGCGGGGGTAGCATTGGTACAGTACAATGAGCAGTTCTTC. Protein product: CASSLAGVALVQYNEQFF.

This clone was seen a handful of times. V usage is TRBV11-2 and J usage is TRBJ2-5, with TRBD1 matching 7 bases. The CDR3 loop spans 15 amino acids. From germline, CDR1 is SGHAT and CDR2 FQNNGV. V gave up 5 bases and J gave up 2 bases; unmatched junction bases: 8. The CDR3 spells CASSLGTAQQETQYF. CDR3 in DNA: TGTGCCAGCAGCCTGGGGACAGCCCAACAAGAGACCCAGTACTTC. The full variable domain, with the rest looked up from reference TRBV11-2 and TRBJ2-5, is EAGVAQSPRYKIIEKRQSVAFWCNPISGHATLYWYQQILGQGPKLLIQFQNNGVVDDSQLPKDRFSAERLKGVDSTLKIQPAKLEDSAVYLCASSLGTAQQETQYFGPGTRLLVL.

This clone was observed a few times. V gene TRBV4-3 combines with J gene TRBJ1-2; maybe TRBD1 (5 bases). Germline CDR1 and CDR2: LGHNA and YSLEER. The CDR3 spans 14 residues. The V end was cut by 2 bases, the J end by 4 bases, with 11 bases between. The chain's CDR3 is CASSQTGTPYGYTF. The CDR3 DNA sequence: TGCGCCAGCAGCCAAACTGGGACCCCCTATGGCTACACCTTC.

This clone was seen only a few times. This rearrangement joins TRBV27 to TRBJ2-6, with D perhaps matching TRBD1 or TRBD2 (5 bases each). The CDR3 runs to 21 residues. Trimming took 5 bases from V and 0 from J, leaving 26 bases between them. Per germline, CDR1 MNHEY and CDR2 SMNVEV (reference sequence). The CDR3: CASSPLTPRRTQGSGANVLTF. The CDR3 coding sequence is TGTGCCAGCAGTCCTCTAACCCCGCGGAGGACCCAGGGCTCTGGGGCCAACGTCCTGACTTTC.

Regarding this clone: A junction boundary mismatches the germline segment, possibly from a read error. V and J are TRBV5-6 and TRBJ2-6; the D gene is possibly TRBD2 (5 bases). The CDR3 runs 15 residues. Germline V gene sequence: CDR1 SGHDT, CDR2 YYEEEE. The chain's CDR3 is CVSSEGFFGANVLTF. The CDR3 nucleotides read TGTGTCAGCAGCGAGGGTTTCTTCGGGGCCAACGTCCTGACTTTC.

The CDR3, as DNA: TGCAGCGCTTTCGGGACTAGCGGCCAAGAGACCCAGTACTTC. Translated, it gives CSAFGTSGQETQYF. The gene calls are TRBV29-1 and TRBJ2-5, with 11 bases that match TRBD2. CDR1 is SQVTM, CDR2 ANQGSEA, per germline. The junction had 5 bases not matched to a gene; V was cut back by 7 bases and J by 1 base. The CDR3 extends over 14 amino acids.

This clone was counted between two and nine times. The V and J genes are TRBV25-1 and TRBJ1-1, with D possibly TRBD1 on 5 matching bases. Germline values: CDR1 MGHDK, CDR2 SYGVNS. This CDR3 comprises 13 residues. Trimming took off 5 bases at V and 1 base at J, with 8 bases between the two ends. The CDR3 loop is CASSRGTNTEAFF. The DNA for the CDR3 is TGTGCCAGCAGTCGGGGCACGAACACTGAAGCTTTCTTT.

CDR3: CASSQDRVSEQFF. The CDR3 DNA is TGTGCCAGCAGCCAAGACAGGGTCAGTGAGCAGTTCTTC. The chain couples TRBV14 to TRBJ2-1, with D possibly being TRBD1 (5 bases). In germline, CDR1 is SGHDN, CDR2 FVKESK. V was trimmed by 0 bases and J by 9 bases, leaving 9 bases between them. The CDR3 sequence is 13 residues long.

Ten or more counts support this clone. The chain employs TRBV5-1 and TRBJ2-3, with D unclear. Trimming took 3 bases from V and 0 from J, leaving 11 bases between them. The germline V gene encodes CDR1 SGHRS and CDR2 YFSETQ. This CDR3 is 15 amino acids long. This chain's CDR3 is CASSSRGGSTDTQYF. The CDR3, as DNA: TGCGCCAGCAGCTCCCGCGGTGGTAGCACAGATACGCAGTATTTT.

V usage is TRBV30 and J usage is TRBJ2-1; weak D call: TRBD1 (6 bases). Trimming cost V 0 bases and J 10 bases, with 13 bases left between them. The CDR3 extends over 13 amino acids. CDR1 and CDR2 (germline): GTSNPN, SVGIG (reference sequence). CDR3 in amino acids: CAWSVRARGEQFF. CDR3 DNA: TGTGCCTGGAGTGTACGGGCAAGGGGGGAGCAGTTCTTC.

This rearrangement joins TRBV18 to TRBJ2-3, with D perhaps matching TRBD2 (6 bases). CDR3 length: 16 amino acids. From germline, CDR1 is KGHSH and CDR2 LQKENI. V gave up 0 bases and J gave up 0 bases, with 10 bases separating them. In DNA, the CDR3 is TGTGCCAGCTCACCACCGCAGACTAGAAGCACAGATACGCAGTATTTT. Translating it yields CASSPPQTRSTDTQYF.

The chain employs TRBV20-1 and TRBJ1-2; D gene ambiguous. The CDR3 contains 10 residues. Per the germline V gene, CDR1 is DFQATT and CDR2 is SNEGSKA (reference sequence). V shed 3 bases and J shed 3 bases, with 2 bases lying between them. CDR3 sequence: CSASDYGYTF. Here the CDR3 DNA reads TGCAGTGCTAGTGACTATGGCTACACCTTC.

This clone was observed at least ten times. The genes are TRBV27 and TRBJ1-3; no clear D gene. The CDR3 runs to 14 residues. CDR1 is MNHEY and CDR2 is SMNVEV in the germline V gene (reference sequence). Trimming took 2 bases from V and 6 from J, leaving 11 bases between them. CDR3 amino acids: CASSLTGFENTIYF. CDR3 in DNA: TGTGCCAGCAGTTTAACGGGGTTCGAAAACACCATATATTTT.

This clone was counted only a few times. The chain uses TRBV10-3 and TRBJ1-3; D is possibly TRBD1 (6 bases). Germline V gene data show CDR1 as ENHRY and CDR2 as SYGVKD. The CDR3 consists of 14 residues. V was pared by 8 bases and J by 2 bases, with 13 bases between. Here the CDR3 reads CAIRPGVTGNTIYF. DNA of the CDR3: TGTGCCATCCGCCCAGGGGTTACTGGAAACACCATATATTTT.

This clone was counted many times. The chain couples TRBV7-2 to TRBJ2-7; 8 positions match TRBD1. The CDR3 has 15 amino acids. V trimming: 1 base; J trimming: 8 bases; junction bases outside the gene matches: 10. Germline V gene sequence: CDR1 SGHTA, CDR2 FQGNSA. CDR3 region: CASSLDADRGGKQYF. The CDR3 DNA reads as TGTGCCAGCAGCTTAGACGCCGACAGGGGTGGAAAGCAGTACTTC.

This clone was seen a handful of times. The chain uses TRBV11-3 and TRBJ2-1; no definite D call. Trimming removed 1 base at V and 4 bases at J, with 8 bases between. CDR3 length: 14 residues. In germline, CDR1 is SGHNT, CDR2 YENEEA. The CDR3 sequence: CASSLGRMYNEQFF. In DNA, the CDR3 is TGTGCCAGCAGCTTAGGTCGCATGTACAATGAGCAGTTCTTC.

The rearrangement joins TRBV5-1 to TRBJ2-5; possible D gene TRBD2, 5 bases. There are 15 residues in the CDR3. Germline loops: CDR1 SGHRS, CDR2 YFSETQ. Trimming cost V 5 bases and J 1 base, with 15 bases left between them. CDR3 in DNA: TGCGCCAGCAGAAAGGACGGGGAGACCCAAGAGACCCAGTACTTC. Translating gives CASRKDGETQETQYF.

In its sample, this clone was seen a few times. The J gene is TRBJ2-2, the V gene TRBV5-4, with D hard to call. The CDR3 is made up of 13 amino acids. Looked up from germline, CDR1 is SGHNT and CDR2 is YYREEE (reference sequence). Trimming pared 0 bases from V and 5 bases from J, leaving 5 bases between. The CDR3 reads CASSLDQTGELFF. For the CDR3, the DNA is TGTGCCAGCAGCTTGGACCAAACCGGGGAGCTGTTTTTT.

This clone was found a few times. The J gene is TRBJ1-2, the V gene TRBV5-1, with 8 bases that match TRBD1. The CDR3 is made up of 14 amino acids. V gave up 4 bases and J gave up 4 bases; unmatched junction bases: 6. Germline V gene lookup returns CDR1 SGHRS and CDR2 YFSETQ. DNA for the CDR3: TGCGCCAGCAGCCCTGGGACAGGCCCCTATGGCTACACCTTC. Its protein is CASSPGTGPYGYTF.

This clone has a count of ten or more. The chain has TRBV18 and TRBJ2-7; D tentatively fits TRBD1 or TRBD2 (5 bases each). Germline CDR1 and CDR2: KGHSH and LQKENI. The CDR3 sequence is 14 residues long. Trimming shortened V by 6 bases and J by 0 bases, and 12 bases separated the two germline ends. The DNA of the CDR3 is TGTGCCAGCTCCGAGGGGTCGAGCTCCTACGAGCAGTACTTC. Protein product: CASSEGSSSYEQYF.

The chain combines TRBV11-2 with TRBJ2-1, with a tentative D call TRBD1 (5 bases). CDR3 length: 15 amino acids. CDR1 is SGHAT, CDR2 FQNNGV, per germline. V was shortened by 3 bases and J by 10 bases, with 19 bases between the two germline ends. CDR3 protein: CASSFGLGLMEEQFF. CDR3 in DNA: TGTGCCAGCAGCTTTGGCTTGGGGCTAATGGAAGAGCAGTTCTTC.

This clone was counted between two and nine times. DNA for the CDR3: TGTGCCAGCAGCTCGGATGGGGTGAGCAATGAGCAGTTCTTC. Translation gives CASSSDGVSNEQFF. The V and J genes are TRBV7-3 and TRBJ2-1; no clear D gene. This CDR3 region has 14 residues. Germline CDR1 and CDR2: SGHTA and FQGTGA. V was clipped by 4 bases and J by 6 bases, with 13 bases between them.

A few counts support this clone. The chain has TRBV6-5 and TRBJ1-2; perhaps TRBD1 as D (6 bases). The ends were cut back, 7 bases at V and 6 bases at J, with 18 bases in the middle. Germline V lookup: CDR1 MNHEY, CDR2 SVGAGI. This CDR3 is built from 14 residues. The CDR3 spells CASTREGGSNGYTF. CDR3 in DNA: TGTGCCAGCACGCGGGAAGGGGGTAGTAATGGCTACACCTTC.

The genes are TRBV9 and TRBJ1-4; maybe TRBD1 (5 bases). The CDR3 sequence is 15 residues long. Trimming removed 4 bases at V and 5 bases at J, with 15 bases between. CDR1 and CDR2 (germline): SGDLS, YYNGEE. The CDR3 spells CASSRSRGENEKLFF. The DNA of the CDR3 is TGTGCCAGCAGCCGTAGCAGAGGGGAGAATGAAAAACTGTTTTTT.

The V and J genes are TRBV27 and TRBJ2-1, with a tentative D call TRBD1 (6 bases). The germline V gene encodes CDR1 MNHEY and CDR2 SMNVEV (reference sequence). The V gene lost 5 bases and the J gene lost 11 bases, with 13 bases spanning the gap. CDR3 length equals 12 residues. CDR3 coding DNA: TGTGCCAGCAGTCAGGGGACAAGGAAGCAGTTCTTC. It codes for CASSQGTRKQFF.